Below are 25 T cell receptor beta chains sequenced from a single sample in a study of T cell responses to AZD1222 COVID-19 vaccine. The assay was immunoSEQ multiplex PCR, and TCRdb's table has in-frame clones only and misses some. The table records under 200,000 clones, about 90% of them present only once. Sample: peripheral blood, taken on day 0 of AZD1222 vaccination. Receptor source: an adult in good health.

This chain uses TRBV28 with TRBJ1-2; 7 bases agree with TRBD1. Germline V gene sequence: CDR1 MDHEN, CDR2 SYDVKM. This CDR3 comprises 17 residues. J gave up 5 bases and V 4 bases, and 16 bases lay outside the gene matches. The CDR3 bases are TGTGCCAGCAGTTCCTCCTCAGGGGGACAGAGACGATATGGCTACACCTTC. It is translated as CASSSSSGGQRRYGYTF.

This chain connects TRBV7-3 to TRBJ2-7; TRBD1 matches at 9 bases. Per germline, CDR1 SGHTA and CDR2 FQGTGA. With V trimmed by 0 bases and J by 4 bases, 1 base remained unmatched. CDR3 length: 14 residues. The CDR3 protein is CASSLTGTGYEQYF. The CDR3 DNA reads TGTGCCAGCAGCTTAACCGGGACAGGGTACGAGCAGTACTTC.

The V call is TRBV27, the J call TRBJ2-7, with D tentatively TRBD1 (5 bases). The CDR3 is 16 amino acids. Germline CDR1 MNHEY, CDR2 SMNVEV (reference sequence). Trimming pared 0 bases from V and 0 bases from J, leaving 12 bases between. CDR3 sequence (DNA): TGTGCCAGCAGTTTATCGGGGCAGGGCATCTCCTACGAGCAGTACTTC. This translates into CASSLSGQGISYEQYF.

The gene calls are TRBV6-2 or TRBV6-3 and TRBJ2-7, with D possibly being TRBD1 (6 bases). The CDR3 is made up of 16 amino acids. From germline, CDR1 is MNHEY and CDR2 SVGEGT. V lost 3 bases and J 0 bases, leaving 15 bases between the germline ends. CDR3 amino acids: CASSYSSGRGSYEQYF. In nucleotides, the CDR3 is TGTGCCAGCAGTTATTCTTCGGGCAGGGGCTCCTACGAGCAGTACTTC.

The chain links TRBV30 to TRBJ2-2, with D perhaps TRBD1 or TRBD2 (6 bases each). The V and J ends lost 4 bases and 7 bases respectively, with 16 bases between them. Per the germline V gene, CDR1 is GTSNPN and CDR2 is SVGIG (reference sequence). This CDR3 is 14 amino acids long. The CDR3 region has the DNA TGTGCCTGGATGGCAGGGGCGCGGGGCGGGGAGCTGTTTTTT. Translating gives CAWMAGARGGELFF.

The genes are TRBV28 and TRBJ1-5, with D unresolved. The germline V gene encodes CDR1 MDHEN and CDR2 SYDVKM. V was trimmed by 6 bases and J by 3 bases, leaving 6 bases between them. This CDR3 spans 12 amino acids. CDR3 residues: CASRAVNQPQHF. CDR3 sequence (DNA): TGTGCCAGCAGGGCAGTCAATCAGCCCCAGCATTTT.

CDR3 DNA: TGTGCCAGCAGCTTAGACACACAGAGGTACTCCTACGAGCAGTACTTC. Translating gives CASSLDTQRYSYEQYF. The chain employs TRBV7-2 and TRBJ2-7; D gene uncertain. V lost 1 base and J 0 bases, leaving 13 bases between the germline ends. The CDR3 runs 16 residues. Germline CDR1 is SGHTA and CDR2 is FQGNSA.

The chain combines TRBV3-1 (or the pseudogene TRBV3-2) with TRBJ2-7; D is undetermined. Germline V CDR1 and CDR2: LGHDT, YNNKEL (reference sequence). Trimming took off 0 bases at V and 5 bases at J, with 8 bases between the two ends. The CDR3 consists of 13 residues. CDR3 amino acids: CASSQEEFHEQYF. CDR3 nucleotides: TGTGCCAGCAGCCAAGAAGAGTTCCACGAGCAGTACTTC.

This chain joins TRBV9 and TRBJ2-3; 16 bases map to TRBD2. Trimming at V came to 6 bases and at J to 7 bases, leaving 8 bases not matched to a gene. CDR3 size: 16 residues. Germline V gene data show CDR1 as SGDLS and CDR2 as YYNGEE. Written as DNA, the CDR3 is TGTGCCAGCAACCGGGGACTAGCGGGAGGGCCAAATACGCAGTATTTT. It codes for CASNRGLAGGPNTQYF. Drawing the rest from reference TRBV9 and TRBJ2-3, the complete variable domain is DSGVTQTPKHLITATGQRVTLRCSPRSGDLSVYWYQQSLDQGLQFLIQYYNGEERAKGNILERFSAQQFPDLHSELNLSSLELGDSALYFCASNRGLAGGPNTQYFGPGTRLTVL.

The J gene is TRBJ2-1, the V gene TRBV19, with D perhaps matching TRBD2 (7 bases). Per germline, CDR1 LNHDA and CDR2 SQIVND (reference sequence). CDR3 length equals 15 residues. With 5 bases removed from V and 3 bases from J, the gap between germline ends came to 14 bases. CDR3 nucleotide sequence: TGTGCCAGTAGTCCGACGGGGGGCCTCTACAATGAGCAGTTCTTC. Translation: CASSPTGGLYNEQFF.

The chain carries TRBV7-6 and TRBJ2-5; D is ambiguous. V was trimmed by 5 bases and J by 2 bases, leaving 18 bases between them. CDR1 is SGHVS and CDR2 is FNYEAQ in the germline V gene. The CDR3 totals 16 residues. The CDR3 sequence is CASSHGASWIQETQYF. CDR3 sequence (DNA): TGTGCCAGCAGCCACGGTGCTAGTTGGATACAAGAGACCCAGTACTTC.

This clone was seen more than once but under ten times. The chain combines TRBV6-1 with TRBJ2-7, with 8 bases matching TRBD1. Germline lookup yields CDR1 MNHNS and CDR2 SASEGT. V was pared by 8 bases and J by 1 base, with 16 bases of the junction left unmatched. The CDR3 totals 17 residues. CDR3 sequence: CASRGIIPGQVSYEQYF. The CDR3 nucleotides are TGTGCCAGCCGTGGAATAATACCGGGACAGGTATCCTACGAGCAGTACTTC.

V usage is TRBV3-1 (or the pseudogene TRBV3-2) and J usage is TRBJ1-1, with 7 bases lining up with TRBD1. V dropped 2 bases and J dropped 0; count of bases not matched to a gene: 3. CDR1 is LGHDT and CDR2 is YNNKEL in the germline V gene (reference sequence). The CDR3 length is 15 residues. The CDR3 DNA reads TGTGCCAGCAGCCAAAAGGGACAGTTGAACACTGAAGCTTTCTTT. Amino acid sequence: CASSQKGQLNTEAFF.

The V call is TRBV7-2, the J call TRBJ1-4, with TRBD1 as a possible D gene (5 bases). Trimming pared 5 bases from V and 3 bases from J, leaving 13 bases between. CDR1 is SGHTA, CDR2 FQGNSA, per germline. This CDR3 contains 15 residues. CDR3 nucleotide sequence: TGTGCCAGCAGCAACCGGGACGATCCTAATGAAAAACTGTTTTTT. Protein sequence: CASSNRDDPNEKLFF.

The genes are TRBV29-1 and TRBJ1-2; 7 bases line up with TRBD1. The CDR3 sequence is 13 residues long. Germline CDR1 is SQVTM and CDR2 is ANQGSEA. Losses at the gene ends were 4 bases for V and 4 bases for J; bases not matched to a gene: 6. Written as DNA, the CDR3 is TGCAGCGTTGGTCTGGGACAGACCTATGGCTACACCTTC. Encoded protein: CSVGLGQTYGYTF.

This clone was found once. The CDR3 sequence: CASSGFAGFSPYEQYF. CDR3 nucleotide sequence: TGTGCCAGCAGTGGGTTCGCGGGGTTTTCTCCCTACGAGCAGTACTTC. The V call is TRBV25-1, the J call TRBJ2-7, with D maybe TRBD2 (6 bases). Germline CDR1 MGHDK, CDR2 SYGVNS. The CDR3 is 16 residues long. The V and J ends lost 4 bases and 2 bases respectively, with 18 bases between them.

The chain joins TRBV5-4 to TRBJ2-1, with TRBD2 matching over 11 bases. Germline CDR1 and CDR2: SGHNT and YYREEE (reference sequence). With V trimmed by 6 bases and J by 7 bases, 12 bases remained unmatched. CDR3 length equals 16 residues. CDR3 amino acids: CASTLSGRANRNEQFF. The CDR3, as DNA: TGTGCCAGCACCCTTAGCGGGAGGGCAAATAGGAATGAGCAGTTCTTC. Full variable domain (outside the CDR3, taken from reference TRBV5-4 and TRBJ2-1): ETGVTQSPTHLIKTRGQQVTLRCSSQSGHNTVSWYQQALGQGPQFIFQYYREEENGRGNFPPRFSGLQFPNYSSELNVNALELDDSALYLCASTLSGRANRNEQFFGPGTRLTVL.

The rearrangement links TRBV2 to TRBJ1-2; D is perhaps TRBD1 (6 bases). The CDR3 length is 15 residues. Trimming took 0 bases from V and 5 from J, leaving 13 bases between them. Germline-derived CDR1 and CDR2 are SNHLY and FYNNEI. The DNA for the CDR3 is TGTGCCAGCAGTGAAGCGCTTGGGGGGCTGTATGGCTACACCTTC. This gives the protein CASSEALGGLYGYTF.

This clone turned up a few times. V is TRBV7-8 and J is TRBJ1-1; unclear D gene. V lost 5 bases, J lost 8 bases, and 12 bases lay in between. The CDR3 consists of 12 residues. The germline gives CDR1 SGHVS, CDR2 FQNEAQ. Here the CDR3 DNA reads TGTGCCAGCAGCCCCTTACTCGGGGAAGCTTTCTTT. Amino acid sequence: CASSPLLGEAFF.

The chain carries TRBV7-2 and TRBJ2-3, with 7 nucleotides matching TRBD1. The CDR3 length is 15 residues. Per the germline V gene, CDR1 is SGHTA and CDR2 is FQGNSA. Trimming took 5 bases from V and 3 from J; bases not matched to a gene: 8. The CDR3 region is CASSPLGQRTDTQYF. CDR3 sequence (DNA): TGTGCCAGCAGCCCCCTGGGACAGAGGACAGATACGCAGTATTTT.

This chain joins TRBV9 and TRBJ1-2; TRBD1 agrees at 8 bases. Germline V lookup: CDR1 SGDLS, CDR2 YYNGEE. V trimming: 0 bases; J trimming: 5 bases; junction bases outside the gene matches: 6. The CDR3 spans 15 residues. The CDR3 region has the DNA TGTGCCAGCAGCGTAGGGCAGGGGGCCGTATATGGCTACACCTTC. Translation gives CASSVGQGAVYGYTF.

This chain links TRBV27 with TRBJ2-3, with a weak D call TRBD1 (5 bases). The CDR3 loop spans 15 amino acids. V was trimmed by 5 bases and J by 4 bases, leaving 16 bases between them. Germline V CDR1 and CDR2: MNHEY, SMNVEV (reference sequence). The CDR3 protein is CASSPPGRAADTQYF. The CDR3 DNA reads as TGTGCCAGCAGTCCCCCCGGCAGGGCGGCAGATACGCAGTATTTT.

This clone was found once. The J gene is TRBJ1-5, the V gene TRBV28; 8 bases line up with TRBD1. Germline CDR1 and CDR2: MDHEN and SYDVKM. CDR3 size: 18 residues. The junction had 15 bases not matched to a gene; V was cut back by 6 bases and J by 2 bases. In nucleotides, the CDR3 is TGTGCCAGCAGCTGGGAACGACAGGGGTTTCGTGGCAATCAGCCCCAGCATTTT. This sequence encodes CASSWERQGFRGNQPQHF.

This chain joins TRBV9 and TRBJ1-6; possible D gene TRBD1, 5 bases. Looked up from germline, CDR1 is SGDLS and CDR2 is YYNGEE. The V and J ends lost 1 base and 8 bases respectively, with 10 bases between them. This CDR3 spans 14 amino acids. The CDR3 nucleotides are TGTGCCAGCAGCGTAAGGGGCGGGGATTCACCCCTCCACTTT. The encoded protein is CASSVRGGDSPLHF.

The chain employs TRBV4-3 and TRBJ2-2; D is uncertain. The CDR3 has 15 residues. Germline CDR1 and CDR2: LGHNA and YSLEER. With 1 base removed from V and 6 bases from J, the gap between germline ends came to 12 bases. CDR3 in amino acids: CASSQVGGEAGELFF. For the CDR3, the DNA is TGCGCCAGCAGCCAAGTAGGTGGTGAGGCCGGGGAGCTGTTTTTT.